This TCR beta chain was recovered during a study of blood T cell repertoires in COVID-19. The overall study: From T cells, B-cell-depleted T cells, or PBMCs came the material, which was cDNA or gDNA.

In the authors' methods: Amplification of reference gene primers provided the estimated nucleated cell counts. Repertoires were generated with immunoSEQ multiplex PCR, while TCRdb's copy carries only in-frame clones and drops some. That table is the source of V, J and clone size, and D and trimming were worked out from the DNA. The repertoire holds about 230,000 clones, with approximately 80% as singletons. CDR1 KGHDR and CDR2 SFDVKD come from the germline V gene. This CDR3 comprises 16 residues. The V gene end was trimmed by 2 bases and the J gene end by 3 bases; junction bases not matched to a gene: 3.

The chain couples TRBV24-1 to TRBJ1-2; 12 bases are shared with TRBD1. This sequence originates from a woman aged 45-59 years with acute or convalescent COVID-19. The sample was peripheral blood. The CDR3 coding sequence is TGTGCCACCAGTGATTCCGGGACAGGGGGCTACTATGGCTACACCTTC. Residues: CATSDSGTGGYYGYTF.